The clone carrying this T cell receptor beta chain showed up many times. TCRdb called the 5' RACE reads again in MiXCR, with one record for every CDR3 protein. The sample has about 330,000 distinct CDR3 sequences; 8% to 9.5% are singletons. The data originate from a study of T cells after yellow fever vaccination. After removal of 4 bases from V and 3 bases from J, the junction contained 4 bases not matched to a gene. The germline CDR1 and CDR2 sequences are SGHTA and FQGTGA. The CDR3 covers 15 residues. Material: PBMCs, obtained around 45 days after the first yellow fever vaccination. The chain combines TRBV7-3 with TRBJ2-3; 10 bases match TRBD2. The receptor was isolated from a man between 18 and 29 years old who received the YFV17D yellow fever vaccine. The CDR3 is CASSSASGGTDTQYF. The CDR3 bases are TGTGCCAGCAGCTCTGCTAGCGGGGGAACAGATACGCAGTATTTT.